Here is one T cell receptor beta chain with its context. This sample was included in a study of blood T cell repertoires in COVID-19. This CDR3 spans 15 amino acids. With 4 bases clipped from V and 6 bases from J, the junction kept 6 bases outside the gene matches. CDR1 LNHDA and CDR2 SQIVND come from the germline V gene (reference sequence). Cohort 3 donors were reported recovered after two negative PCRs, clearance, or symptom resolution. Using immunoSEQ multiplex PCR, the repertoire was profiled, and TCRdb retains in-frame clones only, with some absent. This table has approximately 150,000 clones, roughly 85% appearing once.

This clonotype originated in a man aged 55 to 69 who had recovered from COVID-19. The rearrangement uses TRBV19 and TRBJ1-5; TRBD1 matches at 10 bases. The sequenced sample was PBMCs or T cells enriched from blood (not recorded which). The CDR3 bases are TGTGCCAGTAGTAACTTGCGGACAGGGGGTCAGCCCCAGCATTTT. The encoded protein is CASSNLRTGGQPQHF.